This T cell receptor (beta chain) was sequenced for a study of identical twins. TCRdb ran MiXCR on the 5' RACE reads and lists one entry per CDR3 protein. The repertoire includes 500,000 or so distinct CDR3 sequences, 12% to 15% of them detected once, and about 0.54% sits in the top ten. V dropped 1 base and J dropped 6; count of bases not matched to a gene: 3. This CDR3 has 14 residues. Germline V gene lookup returns CDR1 SGHRS and CDR2 YFSETQ. Another study also made use of these data, one on yellow fever vaccine responses in identical twins.

The material sequenced was CD4+ T cells sorted from blood. The rearrangement joins TRBV5-1 to TRBJ2-5; 10 bases match TRBD1. This clonotype was sampled from a young woman in good health. The CDR3 nucleotides are TGCGCCAGCAGCTTGAGGGGACAGGGGCAGACCCAGTACTTC. Amino acid sequence: CASSLRGQGQTQYF. Together with reference TRBV5-1 and TRBJ2-5, the CDR3 gives the full variable domain: KAGVTQTPRYLIKTRGQQVTLSCSPISGHRSVSWYQQTPGQGLQFLFEYFSETQRNKGNFPGRFSGRQFSNSRSEMNVSTLELGDSALYLCASSLRGQGQTQYFGPGTRLLVL.